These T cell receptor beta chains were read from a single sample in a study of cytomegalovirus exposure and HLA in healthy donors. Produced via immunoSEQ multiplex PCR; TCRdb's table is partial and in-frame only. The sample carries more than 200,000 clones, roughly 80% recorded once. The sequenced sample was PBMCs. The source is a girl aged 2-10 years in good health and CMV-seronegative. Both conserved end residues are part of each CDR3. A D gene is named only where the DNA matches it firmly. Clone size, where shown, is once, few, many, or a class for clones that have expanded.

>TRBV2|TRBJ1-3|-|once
CASRFRGSGNTIYF
TGTGCCAGCAGGTTCAGGGGCTCTGGAAACACCATATATTTT
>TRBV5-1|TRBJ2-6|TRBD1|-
CASSSTGTGGFGANVLTF
TGCGCCAGCAGCTCAACCGGGACAGGGGGGTTTGGGGCCAACGTCCTGACTTTC
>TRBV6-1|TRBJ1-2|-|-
CASSERREYYGYTF
TGTGCCAGCAGTGAACGCAGGGAATACTATGGCTACACCTTC
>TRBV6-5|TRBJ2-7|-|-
CASSYSNRNYEQYF
TGTGCCAGCAGTTACTCGAACAGGAACTACGAGCAGTACTTC
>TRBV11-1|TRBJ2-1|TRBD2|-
CASSLGGLAGGYNEQFF
TGTGCCAGCAGCTTAGGGGGACTAGCGGGGGGTTACAATGAGCAGTTCTTC
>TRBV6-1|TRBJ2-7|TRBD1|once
CASLRTGGYSEQYF
TGTGCCAGCCTTAGGACAGGGGGTTACAGCGAGCAGTACTTC
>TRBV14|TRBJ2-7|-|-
CASSQIILPYEQYF
TGTGCCAGCAGCCAAATAATCCTCCCCTACGAGCAGTACTTC
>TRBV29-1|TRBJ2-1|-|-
CSVDHSREWLDEQFF
TGCAGCGTTGACCATTCTAGGGAGTGGCTCGATGAGCAGTTCTTC
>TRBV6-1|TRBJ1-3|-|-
CASSKQEGNTIYF
TGTGCCAGCAGTAAACAGGAGGGAAACACCATATATTTT
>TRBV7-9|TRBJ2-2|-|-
CASTVGGPGELFF
TGTGCCAGCACTGTCGGAGGGCCCGGGGAGCTGTTTTTT
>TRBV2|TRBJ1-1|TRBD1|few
CASSNRGLYTEAFF
TGTGCCAGCAGCAACAGGGGGCTTTACACTGAAGCTTTCTTT
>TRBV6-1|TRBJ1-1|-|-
CASSEARRAFF
TGTGCCAGCAGTGAAGCCCGGAGAGCTTTCTTT
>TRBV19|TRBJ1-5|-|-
CASSIMAGPHQPQHF
TGTGCCAGTAGTATAATGGCAGGGCCACATCAGCCCCAGCATTTT
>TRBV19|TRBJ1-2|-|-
CASSTPGAPNYGYTF
TGTGCCAGTAGTACCCCAGGGGCCCCTAACTATGGCTACACCTTC
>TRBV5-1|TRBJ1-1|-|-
CASSQQGNTEAFF
TGCGCCAGCAGCCAACAGGGGAACACTGAAGCTTTCTTT
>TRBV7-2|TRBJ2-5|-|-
CASSYDPGARETQYF
TGTGCCAGCAGCTACGACCCGGGAGCCCGGGAGACCCAGTACTTC
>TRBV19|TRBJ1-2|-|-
CASSIPLSVSNYGYTF
TGTGCCAGTAGTATCCCGCTGAGCGTTAGCAACTATGGCTACACCTTC
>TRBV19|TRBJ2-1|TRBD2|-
CASMGGSNEQFF
TGTGCCAGTATGGGGGGGTCGAATGAGCAGTTCTTC
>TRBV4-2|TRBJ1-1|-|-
CASSQDLNRLNTEAFF
TGTGCCAGCAGCCAAGATTTAAACAGGTTAAACACTGAAGCTTTCTTT
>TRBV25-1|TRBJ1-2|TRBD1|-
CASSESLQDRRGLYGYTF
TGTGCCAGCAGTGAATCTCTCCAGGACAGGCGAGGTCTTTATGGCTACACCTTC
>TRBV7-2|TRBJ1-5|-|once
CASSFSGSSNQPQHF
TGTGCCAGCAGCTTTTCCGGGTCAAGCAATCAGCCCCAGCATTTT
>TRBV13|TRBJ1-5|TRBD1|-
CASSFSGSGGNQPQHF
TGTGCCAGCAGCTTTTCGGGGTCAGGGGGGAATCAGCCCCAGCATTTT
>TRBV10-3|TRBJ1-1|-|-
CAISAQGGTEAFF
TGTGCCATCAGTGCGCAGGGAGGCACTGAAGCTTTCTTT
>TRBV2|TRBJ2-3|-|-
CASTEGGGRLRDTQYF
TGTGCCAGCACCGAGGGTGGGGGCAGGTTGAGAGATACGCAGTATTTT
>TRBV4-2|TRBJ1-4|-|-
CASSPGAHGTTNEKLFF
TGTGCCAGCAGCCCAGGTGCCCACGGAACAACTAATGAAAAACTGTTTTTT
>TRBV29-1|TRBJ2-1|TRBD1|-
CSVEGTGLNEQFF
TGCAGCGTTGAAGGGACAGGGCTTAATGAGCAGTTCTTC
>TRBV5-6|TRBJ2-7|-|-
CASSLGRQTYEQYF
TGTGCCAGCAGCTTGGGTCGACAGACCTACGAGCAGTACTTC
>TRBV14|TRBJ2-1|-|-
CASSQEGALPLWQFF
-
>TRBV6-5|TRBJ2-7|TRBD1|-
CASSYSTQGSGEQYF
TGTGCCAGCAGTTACAGTACACAGGGGTCTGGAGAGCAGTACTTC
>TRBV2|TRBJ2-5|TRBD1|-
CASRATGTGKETQYF
TGTGCCAGCAGGGCCACCGGGACAGGGAAAGAGACCCAGTACTTC
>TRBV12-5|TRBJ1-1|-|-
CASGLVRWTEAFF
TGTGCTAGTGGTTTGGTCCGGTGGACTGAAGCTTTCTTT
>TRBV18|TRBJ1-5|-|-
CASSPAQQISQPQHF
TGTGCCAGCTCACCAGCTCAACAGATAAGTCAGCCCCAGCATTTT
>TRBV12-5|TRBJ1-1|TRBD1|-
CASGAGQGIGNTEAFF
TGTGCTAGTGGTGCGGGACAGGGGATTGGAAACACTGAAGCTTTCTTT
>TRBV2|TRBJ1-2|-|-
CASTATERQWGYTF
TGTGCCAGCACCGCGACAGAGCGACAATGGGGCTACACCTTC
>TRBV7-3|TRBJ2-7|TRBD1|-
CASTRDSGPLYF
TGTGCCAGCACCCGGGACAGTGGTCCTCTCTACTTC
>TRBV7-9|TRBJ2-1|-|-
CASSPEQFF
TGTGCCAGCAGCCCAGAGCAGTTCTTC
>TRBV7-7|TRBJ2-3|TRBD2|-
CASSSSTSGRMDTQYF
TGTGCCAGCAGCTCTTCAACTAGCGGGAGGATGGATACGCAGTATTTT
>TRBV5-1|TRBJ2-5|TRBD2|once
CASSLVGAGGETQYF
TGCGCCAGCAGCTTGGTCGGAGCGGGGGGAGAGACCCAGTACTTC
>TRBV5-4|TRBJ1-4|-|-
CASSKRGTQGEKLFF
TGTGCCAGCAGTAAACGCGGGACCCAAGGCGAAAAACTGTTTTTT
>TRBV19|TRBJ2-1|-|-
CASSSGLAYNEQFF
TGTGCCAGTAGTAGTGGCCTAGCCTACAATGAGCAGTTCTTC
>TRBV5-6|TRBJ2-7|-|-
CASSLAQTYEQYF
TGTGCCAGCAGCTTGGCGCAGACCTACGAGCAGTACTTC
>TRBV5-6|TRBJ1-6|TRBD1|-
CASTRYGQGNSPLHF
TGTGCCAGCACCCGGTATGGACAGGGGAATTCACCCCTCCACTTT
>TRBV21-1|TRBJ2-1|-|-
CASVMIIGRVYNEQFF
TGTGCCAGTGTGATGATAATAGGGAGGGTGTACAATGAGCAGTTCTTC
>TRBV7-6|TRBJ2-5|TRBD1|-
CASSTGTGGRETQYF
TGTGCCAGCAGCACCGGGACAGGGGGCAGAGAGACCCAGTACTTC
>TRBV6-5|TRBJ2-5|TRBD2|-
CASSPAGGQETQYF
TGTGCCAGCAGTCCGGCGGGGGGCCAAGAGACCCAGTACTTC
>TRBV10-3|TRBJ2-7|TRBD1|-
CAIQDQTGSYDEQYF
TGTGCCATTCAGGACCAGACAGGGTCCTACGACGAGCAGTACTTC
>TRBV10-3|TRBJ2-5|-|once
CAISEQTNQETQYF
TGTGCCATCAGTGAGCAAACAAACCAAGAGACCCAGTACTTC
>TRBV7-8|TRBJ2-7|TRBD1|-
CASSSLRGLEQYF
TGTGCCAGCAGCTCCCTTAGGGGGCTCGAGCAGTACTTC
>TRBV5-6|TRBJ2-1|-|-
CASSLLSGPHEQFF
TGTGCCAGCAGCTTATTGAGCGGCCCCCATGAGCAGTTCTTC
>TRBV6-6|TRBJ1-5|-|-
CASSPRQFNQPQHF
TGTGCCAGCAGCCCCCGACAGTTCAATCAGCCCCAGCATTTT
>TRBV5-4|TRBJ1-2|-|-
CASSLPHEPYGYTF
TGTGCCAGCAGCTTACCCCACGAGCCCTATGGCTACACCTTC
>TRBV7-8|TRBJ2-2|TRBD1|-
CASSSGQGNVRGELFF
TGTGCCAGCAGCTCCGGACAGGGTAACGTTCGCGGGGAGCTGTTTTTT
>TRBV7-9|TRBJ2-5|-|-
CSSSEETQYF
TGTTCCAGCAGCGAGGAGACCCAGTACTTC
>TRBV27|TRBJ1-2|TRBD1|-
CASSLGTGGVNGYTF
TGTGCCAGCAGTTTAGGGACAGGGGGCGTAAATGGCTACACCTTC
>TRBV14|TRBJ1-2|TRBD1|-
CASSQNRGRAYGYTF
TGTGCCAGCAGCCAAAACAGGGGGCGCGCCTATGGCTACACCTTC